Below are 2 T cell receptor beta chains sequenced from a single sample in a study of blood T cell repertoires in COVID-19. Clones were read by immunoSEQ multiplex PCR, and TCRdb kept only the in-frame ones, dropping some. The sample includes roughly 170,000 clones, roughly 81% of them seen just once. What was sequenced was peripheral blood. Receptors were obtained from a man aged 40-49 years who had recovered from COVID-19.

This clone is a singleton in its sample. J is TRBJ1-1 and V is TRBV29-1, with D perhaps matching TRBD1 (6 bases). The CDR3 runs to 16 residues. Trimming cost V 5 bases and J 1 base, with 20 bases left between them. CDR1 SQVTM and CDR2 ANQGSEA come from the germline V gene. CDR3 coding DNA: TGCAGCGTTCAGGGCGGGGGGCGCGTGGGGAACACTGAAGCTTTCTTT. This codes for CSVQGGGRVGNTEAFF.

The rearrangement joins TRBV6-6 to TRBJ1-6, with D maybe TRBD1 (6 bases). V lost 5 bases and J 4 bases, leaving 9 bases between the germline ends. The CDR3 loop spans 14 amino acids. CDR1 MNHNY and CDR2 SVGAGI come from the germline V gene (reference sequence). The CDR3 loop is CASSHRAYNSPLHF. CDR3 in DNA: TGTGCCAGCAGTCACAGGGCTTATAATTCACCCCTCCACTTT.